This T cell receptor beta chain was retrieved from a study of CD8 T cells in ankylosing spondylitis (TCRdb year 2017). Notes on the research overall: To find TCR variants linked to disease, the study profiled T cell receptor beta repertoires in ankylosing spondylitis patients and healthy donors. Peripheral blood was sampled, and synovial fluid was additionally collected from ankylosing spondylitis patients. The whole study cohort included over 85 healthy donors and 25 or so ankylosing spondylitis patients.

The data were produced on an Illumina HiSeq 2500. TCR beta libraries were prepared by quantitative 5'-RACE with molecular barcodes. On the authors' methods: To identify disease-linked TCR variants, a new computational method was used, one built on a probabilistic model of VDJ rearrangement. TCRdb trimmed public reads at Q25 via fastp, called clones via MiXCR and kept in-frame beta chains. CDR3 protein sequences are deduplicated, and each keeps its most common genes and DNA. The V and J calls were determined by TCRdb, not by the authors. The sample includes a few hundred thousand distinct CDR3 sequences, with approximately 11% observed a single time. The ten biggest clones cover less than 7% of the sample. This clonotype appeared many times. The specificity of this receptor is unknown. Within one base of it there is no much larger clone, and no base qualities were kept. Reading the germline V gene gives CDR1 MNHNS and CDR2 SASEGT. The CDR3 numbers 14 residues from cysteine through phenylalanine. Solely the CDR3 DNA is kept, with 42 bases framed from the first base. Compared with germline, V lacks 6 bases and J lacks 11 bases; bases without a gene match: 8.

The full study reports these points: A TCR beta motif of several highly homologous amino acid variants appeared characteristic of blood from ankylosing spondylitis patients. The disease-linked clones were reported to be significantly enriched in matched synovial fluid samples from ankylosing spondylitis patients. Some of the motif variants had been reported before in the synovial fluid and blood of reactive arthritis patients, a finding that suggests common disease-initiation mechanisms. The disease-linked clones showed a CD8+ phenotype and occurred at relatively low frequencies in peripheral blood.

The source is a male donor with ankylosing spondylitis or in good health (not recorded which). The sample was blood, either unsorted or a sorted T cell fraction (not recorded which). The chain employs TRBV6-1 and TRBJ2-2, with 11 bases in between that match TRBD2. The nucleotides are TGTGCCAGCAGCCCCACTAGCGGGGGCGGAGAGCTGTTTTTT. This sequence encodes CASSPTSGGGELFF.